Below, 10 T cell receptor beta chains from the same sample are listed, as sequenced in a study of response to subunit inactivated influenza vaccine (dated by TCRdb to the late 2010s). Library preparation used RT-PCR. The sample was run on an Illumina HiSeq 2500. TCRdb took the public reads, trimmed them with fastp at Q25, ran MiXCR for clone calling and kept in-frame beta chains. Identical CDR3 proteins give one entry, which carries the most common genes and DNA. This sample comprises 700,000 to 800,000 distinct CDR3 sequences, around a sixth of them detected only once. The ten top clones hold 11% of the sample. The sample here was PBMCs from blood, taken about 5 days after vaccination. These receptors were taken from a man aged 50 or older who received an inactivated influenza vaccine. Donor details come from another sample of the same person, matched by shared clones.

This clonotype has at least ten counts. This chain joins TRBV20-1 and TRBJ2-7; either TRBD1 or TRBD2 may supply D (5 bases each). Trimming removed 2 bases from V and 3 bases from J, with 20 bases in between. The germline V gene has CDR1 DFQATT and CDR2 SNEGSKA (reference sequence). CDR3 length equals 16 residues. In nucleotides, the CDR3 is TGCAGTGCTAGACCTCTTCCCGGGACGATAGACTACGAGCAGTACTTC. Translation: CSARPLPGTIDYEQYF.

This clonotype was counted ten times or more. The chain has TRBV5-1 and TRBJ2-3; D tentatively reads TRBD1 or TRBD2 (5 bases each). V was trimmed by 1 base and J by 5 bases, leaving 17 bases between them. The CDR3 runs to 16 residues. Germline values: CDR1 SGHRS, CDR2 YFSETQ. CDR3 protein: CASSLSGTDGRDTQYF. The CDR3 DNA reads TGCGCCAGCAGCTTGTCAGGGACCGATGGACGAGATACGCAGTATTTT.

The gene calls are TRBV6-1 and TRBJ2-3; D uncertain. Trimming took 6 bases from V and 0 from J, leaving 10 bases between them. CDR3 length: 14 residues. CDR1 MNHNS and CDR2 SASEGT come from the germline V gene. CDR3 coding DNA: TGTGCCAGCAGGAAGGGCAGGAGCACAGATACGCAGTATTTT. Its translation: CASRKGRSTDTQYF.

This clonotype was recorded a few times. No conserved phenylalanine or tryptophan is present at the end of the CDR3, so a read error is the likely explanation. The chain is built from TRBV12-3 or TRBV12-4 and TRBJ1-6; no reliable D call. V lost 5 bases to trimming and J lost 7 bases, with 18 bases between them. The CDR3 is made up of 16 amino acids. Here the CDR3 reads CASSGVGRLLNSPLHL. The CDR3 bases are TGTGCCAGCAGTGGGGTAGGACGGCTTCTCAATTCACCCCTCCACCTT.

This clonotype was seen only a few times. The chain is built from TRBV5-6 and TRBJ2-7; 7 positions match TRBD2. This CDR3 has 15 amino acids. With 4 bases clipped from V and 1 base from J, the junction kept 8 bases outside the gene matches. The germline gives CDR1 SGHDT, CDR2 YYEEEE. The CDR3 protein is CASSGLGEGSYEQYF. In DNA, the CDR3 is TGTGCCAGCAGCGGGCTCGGGGAGGGGTCCTACGAGCAGTACTTC.

The chain links TRBV7-2 to TRBJ2-3, with 11 bases aligning to TRBD2. Looked up from germline, CDR1 is SGHTA and CDR2 is FQGNSA. The junction had 5 bases not matched to a gene; V was cut back by 3 bases and J by 0 bases. The CDR3 length is 17 residues. The CDR3 DNA reads as TGTGCCAGCAGCTTCAGAGCTAGCGGGGGGAGCACAGATACGCAGTATTTT. It encodes CASSFRASGGSTDTQYF.

This clonotype has only a few counts. J is TRBJ1-1 and V is TRBV29-1; D is uncertain. The CDR3 runs to 16 residues. Looked up from germline, CDR1 is SQVTM and CDR2 is ANQGSEA. Trimming removed 0 bases from V and 0 bases from J, with 14 bases in between. In DNA, the CDR3 is TGCAGCGTTGAAGATCGGGCAGGCGTTATGAACACTGAAGCTTTCTTT. Translating it yields CSVEDRAGVMNTEAFF. The entire variable domain, with the rest obtained from reference TRBV29-1 and TRBJ1-1, is as follows: SAVISQKPSRDICQRGTSLTIQCQVDSQVTMMFWYRQQPGQSLTLIATANQGSEATYESGFVIDKFPISRPNLTFSTLTVSNMSPEDSSIYLCSVEDRAGVMNTEAFFGQGTRLTVV.

The genes are TRBV13 and TRBJ2-3, with D perhaps matching TRBD2 (6 bases). V was pared by 3 bases and J by 4 bases, with 20 bases between. The CDR3 covers 17 residues. Per the germline V gene, CDR1 is PRHDT and CDR2 is FYEKMQ (reference sequence). The chain's CDR3 is CASSLMVGTGRADTQYF. CDR3 in DNA: TGTGCCAGCAGCTTGATGGTTGGGACTGGAAGGGCAGATACGCAGTATTTT.

This chain joins TRBV5-1 and TRBJ1-6; D is ambiguous. Germline CDR1 and CDR2: SGHRS and YFSETQ. Trimming took 0 bases from V and 3 from J, leaving 10 bases between them. The CDR3 consists of 16 residues. The CDR3 spells CASSLEGQSYNSPLHF. The CDR3 DNA is TGCGCCAGCAGCTTGGAAGGGCAGAGCTATAATTCACCCCTCCACTTT.

This chain joins TRBV11-1 and TRBJ2-1, with TRBD2 as a possible D gene (6 bases). The CDR3 has 20 amino acids. CDR1 and CDR2 from the germline V gene are SGHAT and FQDESV (reference sequence). V lost 5 bases, J lost 2 bases, and 28 bases lay in between. DNA for the CDR3: TGTGCCAGCAGCATAGGGACTTTCCCGTGGGTTTTCCCAACCTACAATGAGCAGTTCTTC. It specifies CASSIGTFPWVFPTYNEQFF.